The 25 T cell receptor beta chains below all came from one sample that was sequenced in a study of cytomegalovirus exposure and HLA in healthy donors. Primers for the PCR totalled 60 Vbeta and 13 Jbeta. The data were produced by immunoSEQ multiplex PCR, yet TCRdb's version contains in-frame clones alone and is incomplete. The data contain around 130,000 clones, just over 65% of them singletons. Sequenced material: PBMCs. The receptors originated from a man aged 18 to 29 in good health and CMV-seronegative.

The chain has TRBV20-1 and TRBJ2-3; no firm D call. Looked up from germline, CDR1 is DFQATT and CDR2 is SNEGSKA (reference sequence). V lost 5 bases, J lost 6 bases, and 9 bases lay in between. CDR3 length: 11 amino acids. CDR3 sequence: CSAVLRDTQYF. The DNA of the CDR3 is TGCAGTGCTGTTCTACGGGATACGCAGTATTTT.

This clone was picked up a small number of times. V gene TRBV7-9 combines with J gene TRBJ1-4; D remains ambiguous. Germline values: CDR1 SEHNR, CDR2 FQNEAQ (reference sequence). V shed 5 bases and J shed 7 bases, with 11 bases lying between them. CDR3 length: 13 amino acids. The CDR3, as DNA: TGTGCCAGCAGCGGAGGTCAATTTGAAAAACTGTTTTTT. It specifies CASSGGQFEKLFF.

This clone has a handful of counts. The chain carries TRBV6-1 and TRBJ2-7, with D unresolved. Germline CDR1 and CDR2: MNHNS and SASEGT. With 1 base removed from V and 0 bases from J, the gap between germline ends came to 10 bases. The length of the CDR3 is 15 residues. CDR3 DNA sequence: TGTGCCAGCAGTGAAGAGTTACGGAGCTCCTACGAGCAGTACTTC. Residues: CASSEELRSSYEQYF.

This clone was picked up one time. The CDR3 end shows no conserved phenylalanine or tryptophan, and so a read error is likely. Because the CDR3's place on the DNA is in doubt, the DNA is left out and the CDR3 is given as listed by TCRdb. The chain employs TRBV21-1 and TRBJ1-2; the DNA was not compared with TRBD1, the D call given in the table. TRBV21-1 is annotated as a pseudogene. The CDR3 is 14 amino acids in total, end residues counted. The CDR3 region is CASSKENGAGQGVS.

The chain joins TRBV5-1 to TRBJ2-2; 11 nucleotides agree with TRBD2. V trimming: 2 bases; J trimming: 4 bases; junction bases outside the gene matches: 4. CDR3 size: 16 residues. Germline V gene sequence: CDR1 SGHRS, CDR2 YFSETQ. The CDR3 nucleotides read TGCGCCAGCAGCTTACTAGCGGGAGTTGGCACCGGGGAGCTGTTTTTT. Protein sequence: CASSLLAGVGTGELFF.

On this clone: A junction boundary mismatches the germline segment, possibly from a read error. The rearrangement links TRBV7-9 to TRBJ1-4, with D uncertain. CDR1 SEHNR and CDR2 FQNEAQ come from the germline V gene (reference sequence). The CDR3 contains 15 residues. The CDR3, as DNA: TGTTCCAGCAGCACTTCAGGTGCGCCGAATGAAAAACTGTTTTTT. This encodes CSSSTSGAPNEKLFF.

This clone was seen only a few times. This sequence joins TRBV19 and TRBJ2-7, with 9 positions matching TRBD1. From germline, CDR1 is LNHDA and CDR2 SQIVND (reference sequence). The CDR3 totals 15 residues. V gave up 6 bases and J gave up 3 bases; unmatched junction bases: 9. Here the CDR3 DNA reads TGTGCCAGTAGCAAGGACGGGACAGGGAGCTACGAGCAGTACTTC. As protein: CASSKDGTGSYEQYF.

The chain has TRBV25-1 and TRBJ2-1; 10 nucleotides line up with TRBD2. CDR3 size: 16 residues. V was pared by 6 bases and J by 9 bases, with 14 bases of the junction left unmatched. Germline V gene lookup returns CDR1 MGHDK and CDR2 SYGVNS. The CDR3 region has the DNA TGTGCCAGCAGGGATAGCTGGGAGCGGGAGGGGGTTGAGCAGTTCTTC. Its translation is CASRDSWEREGVEQFF.

This clone was detected a few times. This chain uses TRBV19 with TRBJ1-1; possible D gene TRBD1, 6 bases. The CDR3 sequence is 14 residues long. V lost 9 bases and J 5 bases, leaving 19 bases between the germline ends. Germline V gene lookup returns CDR1 LNHDA and CDR2 SQIVND (reference sequence). The CDR3 DNA follows: TGTGCCAGCTGGGGCAGGGGAAGGTTGACTGAAGCTTTCTTT. It specifies CASWGRGRLTEAFF. Drawing the rest from reference TRBV19 and TRBJ1-1, the complete variable domain is DGGITQSPKYLFRKEGQNVTLSCEQNLNHDAMYWYRQDPGQGLRLIYYSQIVNDFQKGDIAEGYSVSREKKESFPLTVTSAQKNPTAFYLCASWGRGRLTEAFFGQGTRLTVV.

CDR3 loop: CASRGTGGGNYGYTF. The CDR3 coding sequence is TGTGCCAGCAGGGGCACAGGGGGCGGTAACTATGGCTACACCTTC. The chain employs TRBV6-5 and TRBJ1-2; TRBD1 matches 9 bases. The germline V gene has CDR1 MNHEY and CDR2 SVGAGI. J lost 1 base, V lost 6 bases, and 6 bases had no gene match. The CDR3 length is 15 residues.

This clone showed up just a few times. DNA for the CDR3: TGTGCCAGCTCACGCGACAGGGCTAGCTATGGCTACACCTTC. Its protein product is CASSRDRASYGYTF. This rearrangement joins TRBV18 to TRBJ1-2, with TRBD1 identical over 7 bases. Germline trimming cut 4 bases from V and 4 bases from J; bases unmatched to any gene: 6. Looked up from germline, CDR1 is KGHSH and CDR2 is LQKENI. The CDR3 contains 14 residues.

Written as DNA, the CDR3 is TGTGCCAGCAGTTGGGGACAGGGGAACACTGAAGCTTTCTTT. Translated, it gives CASSWGQGNTEAFF. The V call is TRBV28, the J call TRBJ1-1, with TRBD1 identical over 9 bases. The V gene end was trimmed by 4 bases and the J gene end by 1 base; junction bases not matched to a gene: 1. This CDR3 has 14 residues. The germline V gene has CDR1 MDHEN and CDR2 SYDVKM.

The rearrangement uses TRBV7-2 and TRBJ1-1; perhaps TRBD1 as D (6 bases). The CDR3 length is 14 residues. CDR1 is SGHTA, CDR2 FQGNSA, per germline. Trimming stripped 3 bases from V and 1 base from J, with 9 bases between. CDR3: CASSLDSKNTEAFF. The CDR3 bases are TGTGCCAGCAGCTTGGACAGCAAGAACACTGAAGCTTTCTTT.

The CDR3 DNA reads TGTGCCAGCAGCCTGGCAGGGGGTAGATACGAGCAGTACTTC. Protein: CASSLAGGRYEQYF. The chain uses TRBV27 and TRBJ2-7, with TRBD1 matching 7 bases. The CDR3 totals 14 residues. Germline CDR1 and CDR2: MNHEY and SMNVEV (reference sequence). Unmatched junction bases numbered 9, after V lost 6 bases and J lost 4 bases.

The chain joins TRBV10-1 to TRBJ2-7, with TRBD1 as a possible D gene (5 bases). Germline-derived CDR1 and CDR2 are WNHNN and SYGVQD (reference sequence). V was clipped by 3 bases and J by 2 bases, with 5 bases between them. The CDR3 is 12 residues long. The CDR3 is CASSEGAYEQYF. The CDR3 DNA reads TGCGCCAGCAGTGAAGGGGCCTACGAGCAGTACTTC.

This chain joins TRBV7-6 and TRBJ1-2; D is unclear. Between the trimmed V and J ends, which lost 1 base and 6 bases, there was a span of 6 bases. The CDR3 has 12 amino acids. Germline loops: CDR1 SGHVS, CDR2 FNYEAQ. CDR3 in DNA: TGTGCCAGCAGCTTAGAGGGAGATGGCTACACCTTC. It encodes CASSLEGDGYTF.

V usage is TRBV5-1 and J usage is TRBJ2-1; TRBD2 agrees at 9 bases. V dropped 1 base and J dropped 10; count of bases not matched to a gene: 6. Germline lookup yields CDR1 SGHRS and CDR2 YFSETQ. This CDR3 comprises 14 residues. The CDR3 loop reads CASSLQLAGDEQFF. In DNA, the CDR3 is TGCGCCAGCAGCTTGCAATTAGCGGGAGACGAGCAGTTCTTC.

The chain couples TRBV19 to TRBJ1-1; TRBD1 aligns across 12 bases. V shed 6 bases, J shed 5 bases, and the junction held 4 bases outside the gene matches. The CDR3 is made up of 14 amino acids. Germline V gene sequence: CDR1 LNHDA, CDR2 SQIVND (reference sequence). CDR3 in amino acids: CASRRDRGRTEAFF. The CDR3 nucleotides read TGTGCCAGTAGAAGGGACAGGGGGCGGACTGAAGCTTTCTTT.

The gene calls are TRBV6-1 and TRBJ1-1; 9 bases match TRBD1. V was clipped by 7 bases and J by 6 bases; unmatched bases: 9. Germline loops: CDR1 MNHNS, CDR2 SASEGT. The CDR3 length is 14 residues. The CDR3 spells CASKMGDRVAEAFF. The DNA for the CDR3 is TGTGCCAGCAAAATGGGGGACAGGGTCGCTGAAGCTTTCTTT.

Concerning this clone itself: One end of the junction varies from germline; a read error may be responsible. The rearrangement links TRBV7-9 to TRBJ1-5, with D maybe TRBD1 (6 bases). The CDR3 totals 12 residues. Germline CDR1 SEHNR, CDR2 FQNEAQ (reference sequence). CDR3 DNA: TGTTCCAGCAGCGAGACAGGACGGCCCCAGCATTTT. Translating it yields CSSSETGRPQHF.

J is TRBJ2-2 and V is TRBV11-2, with unresolved D. Trimming cost V 0 bases and J 7 bases, with 12 bases left between them. CDR1 SGHAT and CDR2 FQNNGV come from the germline V gene. This CDR3 spans 15 amino acids. The CDR3 region is CASSLEARVGGELFF. In DNA, the CDR3 is TGTGCCAGCAGCTTAGAGGCCCGGGTCGGCGGGGAGCTGTTTTTT.

This clone was seen only once. The chain employs TRBV7-9 and TRBJ1-1, with D possibly being TRBD1 (5 bases). CDR3 length equals 12 residues. Trimming left V 5 bases short and J 7 bases short, with 11 bases between. Germline CDR1 is SEHNR and CDR2 is FQNEAQ (reference sequence). CDR3 in amino acids: CASSPRQIEAFF. In DNA form, the CDR3 reads TGTGCCAGCAGCCCACGACAGATTGAAGCTTTCTTT.

The V call is TRBV6-6, the J call TRBJ2-7, with TRBD1 matching 9 bases. V dropped 2 bases and J dropped 2; count of bases not matched to a gene: 4. This CDR3 is built from 15 residues. The V gene's germline CDR1 is MNHNY and CDR2 SVGAGI (reference sequence). CDR3 sequence (DNA): TGTGCCAGCAGTTACCCCGGGACAGGGACCTACGAGCAGTACTTC. Translation: CASSYPGTGTYEQYF.

The J gene is TRBJ2-7, the V gene TRBV23-1, with TRBD1 identical over 8 bases. TRBV23-1 is an open reading frame whose function is uncertain. The CDR3 consists of 18 residues. V lost 0 bases to trimming and J lost 1 base; unmatched junction nucleotides: 11. CDR3 sequence: CASSQSGAGTGPSYEQYF. The CDR3 nucleotides are TGCGCCAGCAGTCAATCGGGTGCTGGGACAGGACCTTCCTACGAGCAGTACTTC.

This chain links TRBV28 with TRBJ1-5; TRBD1 aligns across 9 bases. This CDR3 comprises 15 residues. V was pared by 4 bases and J by 4 bases, with 5 bases of the junction left unmatched. CDR1 is MDHEN and CDR2 is SYDVKM in the germline V gene. CDR3 residues: CASSSRDRANQPQHF. As DNA, the CDR3 is TGTGCCAGCAGTTCACGGGACAGGGCGAATCAGCCCCAGCATTTT.